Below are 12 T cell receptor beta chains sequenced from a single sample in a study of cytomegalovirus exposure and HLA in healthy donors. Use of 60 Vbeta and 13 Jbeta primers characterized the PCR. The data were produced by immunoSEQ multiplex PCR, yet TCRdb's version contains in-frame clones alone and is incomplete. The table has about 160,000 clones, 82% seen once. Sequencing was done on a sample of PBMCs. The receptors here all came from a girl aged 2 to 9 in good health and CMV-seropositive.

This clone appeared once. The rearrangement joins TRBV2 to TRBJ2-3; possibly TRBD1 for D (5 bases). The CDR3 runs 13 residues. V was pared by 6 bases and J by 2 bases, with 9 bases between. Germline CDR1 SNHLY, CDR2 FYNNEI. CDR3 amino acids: CASRSDTTDTQYF. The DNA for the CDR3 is TGTGCCAGCAGGTCGGACACCACAGATACGCAGTATTTT.

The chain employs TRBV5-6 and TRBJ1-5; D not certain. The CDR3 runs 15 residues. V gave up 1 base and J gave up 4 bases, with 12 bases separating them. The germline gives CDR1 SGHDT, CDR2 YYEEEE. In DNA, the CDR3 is TGTGCCAGCAGCTTGCTCGGGGAAGCTAATCAGCCCCAGCATTTT. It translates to CASSLLGEANQPQHF. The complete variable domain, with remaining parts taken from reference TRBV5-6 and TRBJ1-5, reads DAGVTQSPTHLIKTRGQQVTLRCSPKSGHDTVSWYQQALGQGPQFIFQYYEEEERQRGNFPDRFSGHQFPNYSSELNVNALLLGDSALYLCASSLLGEANQPQHFGDGTRLSIL.

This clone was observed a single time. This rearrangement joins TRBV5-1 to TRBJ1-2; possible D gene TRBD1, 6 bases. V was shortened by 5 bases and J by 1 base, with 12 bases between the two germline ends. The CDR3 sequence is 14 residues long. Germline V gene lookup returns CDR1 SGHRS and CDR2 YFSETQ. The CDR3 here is CASRDTGINYGYTF. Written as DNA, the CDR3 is TGCGCCAGCAGGGATACAGGGATTAACTATGGCTACACCTTC.

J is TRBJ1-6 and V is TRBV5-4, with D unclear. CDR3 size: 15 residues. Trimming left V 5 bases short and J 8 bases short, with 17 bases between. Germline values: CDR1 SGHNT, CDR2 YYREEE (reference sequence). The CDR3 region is CASRAGGDTYSPLHF. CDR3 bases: TGTGCCAGCAGGGCCGGCGGTGATACTTATTCACCCCTCCACTTT.

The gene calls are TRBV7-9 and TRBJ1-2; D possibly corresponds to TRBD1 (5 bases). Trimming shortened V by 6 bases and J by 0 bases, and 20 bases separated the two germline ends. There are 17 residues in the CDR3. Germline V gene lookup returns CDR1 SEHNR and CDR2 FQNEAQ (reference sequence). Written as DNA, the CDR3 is TGTGCCAGCAGGCGGGACGGGAGGTTCCGTGCTAACTATGGCTACACCTTC. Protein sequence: CASRRDGRFRANYGYTF.

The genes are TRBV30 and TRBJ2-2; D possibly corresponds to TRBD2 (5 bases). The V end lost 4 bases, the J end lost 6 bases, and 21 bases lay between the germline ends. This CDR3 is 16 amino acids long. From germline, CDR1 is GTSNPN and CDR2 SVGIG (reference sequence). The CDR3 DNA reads TGTGCCTGGACGGACGATGGCTACGGGGTTTCCGGGGAGCTGTTTTTT. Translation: CAWTDDGYGVSGELFF.

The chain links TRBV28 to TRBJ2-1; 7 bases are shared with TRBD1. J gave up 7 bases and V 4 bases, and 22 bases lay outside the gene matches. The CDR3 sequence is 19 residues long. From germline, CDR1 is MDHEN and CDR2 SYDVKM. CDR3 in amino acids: CASSSDRDRAPPEQNEQFF. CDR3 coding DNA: TGTGCCAGCAGTTCCGACAGGGATCGTGCTCCCCCGGAGCAAAATGAGCAGTTCTTC. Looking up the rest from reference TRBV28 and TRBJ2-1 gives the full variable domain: DVKVTQSSRYLVKRTGEKVFLECVQDMDHENMFWYRQDPGLGLRLIYFSYDVKMKEKGDIPEGYSVSREKKERFSLILESASTNQTSMYLCASSSDRDRAPPEQNEQFFGPGTRLTVL.

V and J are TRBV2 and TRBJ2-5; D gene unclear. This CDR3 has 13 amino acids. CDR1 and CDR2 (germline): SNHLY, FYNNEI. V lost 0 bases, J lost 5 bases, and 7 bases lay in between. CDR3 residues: CASSEAELETQYF. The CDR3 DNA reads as TGTGCCAGCAGTGAAGCAGAGCTGGAGACCCAGTACTTC.

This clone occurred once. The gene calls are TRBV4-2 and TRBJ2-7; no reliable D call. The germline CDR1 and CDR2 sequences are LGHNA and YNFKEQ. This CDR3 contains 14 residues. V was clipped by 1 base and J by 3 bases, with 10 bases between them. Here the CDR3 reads CASSQVGPGYEQYF. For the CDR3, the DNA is TGTGCCAGCAGCCAAGTTGGGCCAGGCTACGAGCAGTACTTC.

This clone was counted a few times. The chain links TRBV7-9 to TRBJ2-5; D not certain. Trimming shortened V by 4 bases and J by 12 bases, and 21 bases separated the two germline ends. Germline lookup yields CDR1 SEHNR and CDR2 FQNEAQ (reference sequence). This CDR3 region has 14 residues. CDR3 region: CASSYGSTIAPEYF. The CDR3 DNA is TGTGCCAGCAGCTACGGGTCGACCATCGCGCCTGAGTACTTC.

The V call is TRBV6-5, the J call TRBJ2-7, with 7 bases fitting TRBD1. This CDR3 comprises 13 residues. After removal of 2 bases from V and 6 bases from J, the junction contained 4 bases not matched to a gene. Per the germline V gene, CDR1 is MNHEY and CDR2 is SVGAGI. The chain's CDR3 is CASSYRDRAEQYF. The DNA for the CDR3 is TGTGCCAGCAGTTACCGAGACAGGGCCGAGCAGTACTTC.

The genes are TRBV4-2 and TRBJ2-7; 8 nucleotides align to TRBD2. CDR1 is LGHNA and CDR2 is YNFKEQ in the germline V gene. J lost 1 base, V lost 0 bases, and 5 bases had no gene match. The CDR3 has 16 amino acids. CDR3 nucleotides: TGTGCCAGCAGCCAAGAATCTAGCGGGCATTCCTACGAGCAGTACTTC. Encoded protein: CASSQESSGHSYEQYF.